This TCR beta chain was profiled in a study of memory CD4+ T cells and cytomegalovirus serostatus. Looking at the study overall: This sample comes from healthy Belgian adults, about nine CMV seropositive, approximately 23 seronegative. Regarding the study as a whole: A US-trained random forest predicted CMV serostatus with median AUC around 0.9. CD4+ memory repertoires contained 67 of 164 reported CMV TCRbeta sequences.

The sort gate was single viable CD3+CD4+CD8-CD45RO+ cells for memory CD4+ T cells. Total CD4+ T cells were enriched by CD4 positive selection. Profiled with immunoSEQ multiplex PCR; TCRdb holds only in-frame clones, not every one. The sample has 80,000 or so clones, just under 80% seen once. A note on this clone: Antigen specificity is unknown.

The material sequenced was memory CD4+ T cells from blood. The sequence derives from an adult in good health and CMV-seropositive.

CDR3 sequence reads: CASSVEWGYEQYF. The CDR3 DNA reads TGTGCCAGCAGCGTGGAGTGGGGATACGAGCAGTACTTC. This sequence joins TRBV5-4 and TRBJ2-7; D ambiguous. V lost 4 bases, J lost 4 bases, and 12 bases lay in between. The CDR3 is made up of 13 amino acids. The germline CDR1 and CDR2 sequences are SGHNT and YYREEE (reference sequence).